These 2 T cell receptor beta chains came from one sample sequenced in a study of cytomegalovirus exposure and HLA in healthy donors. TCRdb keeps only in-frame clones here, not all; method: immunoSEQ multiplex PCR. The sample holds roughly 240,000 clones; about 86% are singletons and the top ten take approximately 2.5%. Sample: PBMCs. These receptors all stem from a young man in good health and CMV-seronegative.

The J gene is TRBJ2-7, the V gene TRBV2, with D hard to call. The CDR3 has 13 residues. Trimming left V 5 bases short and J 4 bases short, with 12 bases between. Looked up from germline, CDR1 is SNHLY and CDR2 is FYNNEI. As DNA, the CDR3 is TGTGCCAGCAGTTCAGAGAACGGGTACGAGCAGTACTTC. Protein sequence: CASSSENGYEQYF.

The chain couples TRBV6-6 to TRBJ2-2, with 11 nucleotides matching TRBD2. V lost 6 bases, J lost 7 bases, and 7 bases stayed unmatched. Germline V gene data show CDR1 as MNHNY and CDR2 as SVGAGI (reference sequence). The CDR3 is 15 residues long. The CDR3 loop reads CASRLSGGAIGELFF. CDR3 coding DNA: TGTGCCAGCAGGCTTAGCGGGGGGGCTATCGGGGAGCTGTTTTTT.